This T cell receptor beta chain derives from a study of T cell responses to AZD1222 COVID-19 vaccine. General study points: Females made up more of the donors, who were largely white British, and clonal diversity may have come out too low.

Sequenced by immunoSEQ multiplex PCR; TCRdb stores in-frame clones only, minus some. Here the sample spans 130,000 or so clones, about 90% being singletons. The germline V gene has CDR1 MNHEY and CDR2 SVGEGT. The V and J ends lost 2 bases and 6 bases respectively, with 10 bases between them. This CDR3 is built from 13 residues. Worth noting for this clone: Its antigen is unidentified.

The receptor's source is an adult who received the AZD1222 COVID-19 vaccine. This specimen was peripheral blood, taken 28 days after the second AZD1222 dose. The chain has TRBV6-2 or TRBV6-3 and TRBJ2-5; D is undetermined. CDR3 loop: CASSYNVRKTQYF. The CDR3 DNA reads TGTGCCAGCAGTTACAACGTCAGGAAGACCCAGTACTTC.